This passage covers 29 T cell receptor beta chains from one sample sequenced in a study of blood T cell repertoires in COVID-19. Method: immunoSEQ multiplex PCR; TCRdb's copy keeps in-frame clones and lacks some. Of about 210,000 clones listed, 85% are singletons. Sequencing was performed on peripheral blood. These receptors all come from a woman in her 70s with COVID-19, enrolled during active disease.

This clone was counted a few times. CDR3 amino acids: CASHWSGGPQDKANYGYTF. CDR3 in DNA: TGTGCCAGCCACTGGTCGGGGGGTCCACAGGATAAAGCTAACTATGGCTACACCTTC. The chain carries TRBV5-4 and TRBJ1-2, with D perhaps TRBD1 (5 bases). V lost 7 bases and J lost 0, with 28 bases in between. Germline CDR1 SGHNT, CDR2 YYREEE (reference sequence). The CDR3 length is 19 residues.

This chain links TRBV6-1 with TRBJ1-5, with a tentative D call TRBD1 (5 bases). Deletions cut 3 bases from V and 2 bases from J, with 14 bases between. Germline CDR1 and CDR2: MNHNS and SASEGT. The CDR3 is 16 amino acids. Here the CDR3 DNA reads TGTGCCAGCAGTGATATGGGGCATTGGGGCAATCAGCCCCAGCATTTT. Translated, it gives CASSDMGHWGNQPQHF.

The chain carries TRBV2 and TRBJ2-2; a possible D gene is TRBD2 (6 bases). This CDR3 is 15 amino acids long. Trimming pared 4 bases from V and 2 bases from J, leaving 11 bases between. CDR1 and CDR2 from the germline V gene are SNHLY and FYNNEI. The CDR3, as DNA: TGTGCCAGCAGTGCTCCGGGACTCAACACCGGGGAGCTGTTTTTT. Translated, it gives CASSAPGLNTGELFF.

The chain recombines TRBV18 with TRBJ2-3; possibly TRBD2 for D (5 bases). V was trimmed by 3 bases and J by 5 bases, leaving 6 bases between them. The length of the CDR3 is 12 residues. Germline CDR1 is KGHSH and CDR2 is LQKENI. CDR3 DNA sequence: TGTGCCAGCTCACCGCGGGTAGATACGCAGTATTTT. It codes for CASSPRVDTQYF.

As DNA, the CDR3 is TGCGCCAGCAGCCAAGATCGGGCAGTTACTAGCGGGAGACGAGATGAGCAGTTCTTC. This codes for CASSQDRAVTSGRRDEQFF. The rearrangement uses TRBV4-3 and TRBJ2-1; 11 bases map to TRBD2. The J segment lost 8 bases and the V segment lost 0 bases, leaving 15 bases of the junction unmatched. This CDR3 has 19 amino acids. The germline gives CDR1 LGHNA, CDR2 YSLEER.

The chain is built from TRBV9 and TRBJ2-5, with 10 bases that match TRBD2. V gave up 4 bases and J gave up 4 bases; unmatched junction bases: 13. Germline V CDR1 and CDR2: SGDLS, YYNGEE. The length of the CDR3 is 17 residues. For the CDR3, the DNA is TGTGCCAGCAGCTACGGCTTGAGCGGGGGGGCCCGAGAGACCCAGTACTTC. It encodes CASSYGLSGGARETQYF.

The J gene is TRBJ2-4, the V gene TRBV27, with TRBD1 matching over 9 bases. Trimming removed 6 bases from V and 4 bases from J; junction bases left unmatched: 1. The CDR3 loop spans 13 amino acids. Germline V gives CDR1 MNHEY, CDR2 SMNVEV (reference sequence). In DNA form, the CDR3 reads TGTGCCAGCAGAGGACAGGGGAAAAACATTCAGTACTTC. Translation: CASRGQGKNIQYF.

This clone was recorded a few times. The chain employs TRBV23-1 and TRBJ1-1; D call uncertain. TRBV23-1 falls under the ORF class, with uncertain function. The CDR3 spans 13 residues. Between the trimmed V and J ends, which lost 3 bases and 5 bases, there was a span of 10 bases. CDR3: CASSHSGKTEAFF. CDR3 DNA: TGCGCCAGCAGTCACTCAGGCAAAACTGAAGCTTTCTTT.

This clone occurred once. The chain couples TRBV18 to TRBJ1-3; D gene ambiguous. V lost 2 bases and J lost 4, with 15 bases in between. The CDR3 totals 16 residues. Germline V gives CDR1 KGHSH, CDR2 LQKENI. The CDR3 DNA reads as TGTGCCAGCTCACCAATTGCCACCATGCGAGGAAACACCATATATTTT. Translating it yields CASSPIATMRGNTIYF. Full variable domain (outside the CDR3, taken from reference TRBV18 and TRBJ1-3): NAGVMQNPRHLVRRRGQEARLRCSPMKGHSHVYWYRQLPEEGLKFMVYLQKENIIDESGMPKERFSAEFPKEGPSILRIQQVVRGDSAAYFCASSPIATMRGNTIYFGEGSWLTVV.

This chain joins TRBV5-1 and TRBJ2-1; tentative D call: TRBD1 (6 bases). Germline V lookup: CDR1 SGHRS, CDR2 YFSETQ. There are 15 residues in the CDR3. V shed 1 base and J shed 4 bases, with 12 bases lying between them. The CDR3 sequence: CASSLTGSAYNEQFF. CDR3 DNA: TGCGCCAGCAGCTTGACAGGGTCCGCTTACAATGAGCAGTTCTTC.

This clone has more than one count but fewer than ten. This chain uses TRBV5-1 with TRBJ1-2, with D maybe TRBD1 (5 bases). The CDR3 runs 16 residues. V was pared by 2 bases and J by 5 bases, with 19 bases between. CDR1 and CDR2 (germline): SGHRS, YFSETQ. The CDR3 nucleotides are TGCGCCAGCAGCTTTGCGGCGGGACCGACACCATATGGCTACACCTTC. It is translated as CASSFAAGPTPYGYTF.

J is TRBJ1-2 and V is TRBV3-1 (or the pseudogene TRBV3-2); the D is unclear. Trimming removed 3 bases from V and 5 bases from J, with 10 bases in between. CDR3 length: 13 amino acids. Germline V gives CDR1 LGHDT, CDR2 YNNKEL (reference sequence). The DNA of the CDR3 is TGTGCCAGCAGCCACCGAGAGATATATGGCTACACCTTC. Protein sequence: CASSHREIYGYTF.

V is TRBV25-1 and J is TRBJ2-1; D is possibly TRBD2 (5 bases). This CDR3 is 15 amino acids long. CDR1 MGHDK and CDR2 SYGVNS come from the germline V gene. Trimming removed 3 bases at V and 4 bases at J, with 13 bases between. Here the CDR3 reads CASSEVAPRYNEQFF. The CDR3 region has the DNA TGTGCCAGCAGTGAGGTAGCGCCCCGTTACAATGAGCAGTTCTTC.

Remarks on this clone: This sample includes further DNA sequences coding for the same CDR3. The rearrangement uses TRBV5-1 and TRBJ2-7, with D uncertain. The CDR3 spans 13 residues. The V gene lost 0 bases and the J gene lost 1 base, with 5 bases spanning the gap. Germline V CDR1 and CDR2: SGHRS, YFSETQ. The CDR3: CASSLGQSYEQYF. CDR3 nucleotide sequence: TGCGCCAGCAGCTTGGGACAATCCTACGAGCAGTACTTC.

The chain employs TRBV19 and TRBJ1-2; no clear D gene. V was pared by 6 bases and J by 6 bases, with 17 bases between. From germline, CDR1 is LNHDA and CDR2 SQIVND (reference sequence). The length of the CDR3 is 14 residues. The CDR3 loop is CASSQTTEEDGYTF. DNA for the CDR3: TGTGCCAGTAGCCAAACGACGGAGGAAGATGGCTACACCTTC.

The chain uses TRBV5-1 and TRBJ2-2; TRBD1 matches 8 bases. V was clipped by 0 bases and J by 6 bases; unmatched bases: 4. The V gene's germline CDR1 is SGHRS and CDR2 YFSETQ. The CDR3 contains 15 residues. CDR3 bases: TGCGCCAGCAGCTTGGTACAGGGGGGCCCCGGGGAGCTGTTTTTT. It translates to CASSLVQGGPGELFF.

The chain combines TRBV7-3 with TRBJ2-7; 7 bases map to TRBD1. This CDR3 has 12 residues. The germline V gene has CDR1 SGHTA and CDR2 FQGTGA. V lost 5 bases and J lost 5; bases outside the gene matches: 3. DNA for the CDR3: TGTGCCAGCAGCAAGGGGGCCAACGAGCAGTACTTC. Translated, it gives CASSKGANEQYF.

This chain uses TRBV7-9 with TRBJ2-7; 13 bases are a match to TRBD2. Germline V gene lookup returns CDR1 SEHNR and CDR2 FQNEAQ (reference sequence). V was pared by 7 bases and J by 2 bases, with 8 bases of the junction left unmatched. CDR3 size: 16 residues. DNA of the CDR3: TGTGCCAGCACCAAGGGCGGGACTAGCGGGGCCTACGAGCAGTACTTC. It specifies CASTKGGTSGAYEQYF.

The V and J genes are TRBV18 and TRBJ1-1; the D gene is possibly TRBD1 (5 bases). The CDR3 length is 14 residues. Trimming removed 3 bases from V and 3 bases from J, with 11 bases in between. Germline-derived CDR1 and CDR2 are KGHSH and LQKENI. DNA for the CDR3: TGTGCCAGCTCACCGCAGGGATTGTACACTGAAGCTTTCTTT. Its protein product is CASSPQGLYTEAFF.

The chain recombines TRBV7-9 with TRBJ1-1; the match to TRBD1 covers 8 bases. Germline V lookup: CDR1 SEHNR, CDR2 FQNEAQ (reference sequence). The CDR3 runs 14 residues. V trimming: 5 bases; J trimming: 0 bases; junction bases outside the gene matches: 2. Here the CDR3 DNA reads TGTGCCAGCAGCCGGGGACAGGTGAACACTGAAGCTTTCTTT. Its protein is CASSRGQVNTEAFF.

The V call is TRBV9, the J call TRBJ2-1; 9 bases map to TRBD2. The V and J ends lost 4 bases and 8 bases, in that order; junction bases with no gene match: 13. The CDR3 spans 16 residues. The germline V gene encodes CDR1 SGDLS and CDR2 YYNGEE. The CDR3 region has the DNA TGTGCCAGCAGCCCGTATCTTAGCGGGAGTCTCGATGAGCAGTTCTTC. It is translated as CASSPYLSGSLDEQFF. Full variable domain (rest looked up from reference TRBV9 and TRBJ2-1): DSGVTQTPKHLITATGQRVTLRCSPRSGDLSVYWYQQSLDQGLQFLIQYYNGEERAKGNILERFSAQQFPDLHSELNLSSLELGDSALYFCASSPYLSGSLDEQFFGPGTRLTVL.

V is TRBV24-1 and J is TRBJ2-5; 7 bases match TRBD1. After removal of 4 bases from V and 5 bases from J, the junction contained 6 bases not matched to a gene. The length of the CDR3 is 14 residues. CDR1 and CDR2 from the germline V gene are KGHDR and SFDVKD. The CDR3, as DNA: TGTGCCACCAGTGAGAACAGGGGCTGGGAGACCCAGTACTTC. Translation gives CATSENRGWETQYF.

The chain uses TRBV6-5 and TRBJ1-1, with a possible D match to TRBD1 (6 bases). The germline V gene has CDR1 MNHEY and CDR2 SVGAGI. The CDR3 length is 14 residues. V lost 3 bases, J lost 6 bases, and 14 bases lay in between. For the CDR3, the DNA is TGTGCCAGCAGTTATTTTACAGGGCAGGCTGAAGCTTTCTTT. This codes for CASSYFTGQAEAFF.

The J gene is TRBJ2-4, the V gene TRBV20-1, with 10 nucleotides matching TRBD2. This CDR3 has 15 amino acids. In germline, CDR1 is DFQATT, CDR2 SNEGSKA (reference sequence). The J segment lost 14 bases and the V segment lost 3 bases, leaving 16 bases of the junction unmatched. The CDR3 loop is CSASTPAGGRDLKYF. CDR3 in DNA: TGCAGTGCTAGTACGCCAGCGGGGGGGAGGGACTTGAAGTACTTC.

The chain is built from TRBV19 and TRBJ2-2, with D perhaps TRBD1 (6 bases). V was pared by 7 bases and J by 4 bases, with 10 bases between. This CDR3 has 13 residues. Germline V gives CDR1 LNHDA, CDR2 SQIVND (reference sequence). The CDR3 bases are TGTGCCAGTACAACAGGGCCCACCGGGGAGCTGTTTTTT. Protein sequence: CASTTGPTGELFF.

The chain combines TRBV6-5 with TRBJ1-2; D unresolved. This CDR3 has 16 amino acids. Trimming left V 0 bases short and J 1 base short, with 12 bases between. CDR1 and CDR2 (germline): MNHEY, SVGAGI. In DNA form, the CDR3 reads TGTGCCAGCAGTTACTCGGGCCAGGTTTTTAACTATGGCTACACCTTC. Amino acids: CASSYSGQVFNYGYTF.

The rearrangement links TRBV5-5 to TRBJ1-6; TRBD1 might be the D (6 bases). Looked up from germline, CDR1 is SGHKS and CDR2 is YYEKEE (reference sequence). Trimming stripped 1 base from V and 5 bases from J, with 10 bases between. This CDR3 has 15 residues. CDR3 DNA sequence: TGTGCCAGCAGCTTGACACCAGGGGATAATTCACCCCTCCACTTT. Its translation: CASSLTPGDNSPLHF.

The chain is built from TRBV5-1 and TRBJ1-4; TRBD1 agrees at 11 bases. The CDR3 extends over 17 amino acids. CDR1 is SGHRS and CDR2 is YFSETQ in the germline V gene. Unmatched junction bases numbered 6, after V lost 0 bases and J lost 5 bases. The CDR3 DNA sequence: TGCGCCAGCAGCTTGGAGGGACAGGGGGGAAGAAATGAAAAACTGTTTTTT. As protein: CASSLEGQGGRNEKLFF.

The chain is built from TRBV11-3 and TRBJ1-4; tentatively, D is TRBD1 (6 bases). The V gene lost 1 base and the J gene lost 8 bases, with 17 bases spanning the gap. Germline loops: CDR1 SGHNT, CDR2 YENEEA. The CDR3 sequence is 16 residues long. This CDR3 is CASSLVPSRGNEKLFF. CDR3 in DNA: TGTGCCAGCAGCTTAGTACCGAGCAGGGGAAACGAAAAACTGTTTTTT. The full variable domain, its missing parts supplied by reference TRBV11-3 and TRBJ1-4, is EAGVVQSPRYKIIEKKQPVAFWCNPISGHNTLYWYLQNLGQGPELLIRYENEEAVDDSQLPKDRFSAERLKGVDSTLKIQPAELGDSAVYLCASSLVPSRGNEKLFFGSGTQLSVL.